Listed below are T cell receptor beta chains from one sample, sequenced in a study of OX40 agonist ivuxolimab in advanced cancers. Clones were sequenced by immunoSEQ multiplex PCR, and TCRdb holds only the in-frame ones, with some missing. This sample has 55,000 to 75,000 clones, with more than 70% found just once. This sample comprised CD4+ or CD8+ T cells sorted from blood, obtained in a trial of the OX40 agonist ivuxolimab. These receptors all come from an adult with an advanced solid tumor such as melanoma, head and neck, liver or kidney cancer. Both conserved end residues are part of each CDR3. The D gene is left open where the match is weak. Size is omitted from some rows. Given values are once, few, many or a class for expanded clones.

V gene	J gene	clone size	D gene	CDR3 DNA	CDR3 protein
TRBV7-9	TRBJ1-2	-	TRBD1	TGTGCCAGCAGCTTAAACGGACAGGGCTTCTATGGCTACACCTTC	CASSLNGQGFYGYTF
TRBV5-1	TRBJ2-5	once	TRBD1	TGCGCCAGCAGTATGATAGGGACAGCGCAAGAGACCCAGTACTTC	CASSMIGTAQETQYF
TRBV27	TRBJ1-2	-	TRBD1	TGTGCCAGCAGTTTATCCCAACGGGACAGGGGAATGCGTGGCTACACCTTC	CASSLSQRDRGMRGYTF
TRBV13	TRBJ2-7	-	-	TGTGCCAGCAGCTTCGCGGGACCAGCCTCCGAGCAGTACTTC	CASSFAGPASEQYF
TRBV7-2	TRBJ1-1	-	-	TGTGCCAGCAGCAGAGACAGGTCTCGCACTGAAGCTTTCTTT	CASSRDRSRTEAFF
TRBV5-1	TRBJ2-1	-	TRBD1	TGCGCCAGCAGCTTACAACCGGGACAGGGTTACAATGAGCAGTTCTTC	CASSLQPGQGYNEQFF
TRBV10-3	TRBJ2-1	-	-	TGTGCCAGCAAAAAACTAGATCGCGATGAGCAGTTCTTC	CASKKLDRDEQFF
TRBV29-1	TRBJ2-6	-	-	TGCAGCGTTGAAGAGGGGCGGAGCTCTGGGGCCAACGTCCTGACTTTC	CSVEEGRSSGANVLTF
TRBV5-1	TRBJ2-7	-	-	TGCGCCAGCAGCTTAACCGACGGAGACGAGCAGTACTTC	CASSLTDGDEQYF
TRBV28	TRBJ1-2	few	TRBD1	TGTGCCAGCAGTTTAGAGGCAGGGGGTCGTGGCTACACCTTC	CASSLEAGGRGYTF
TRBV6-1	TRBJ2-7	-	-	TGTGCCAGCAGTGAAGTATGGGGATTCACCTACGAGCAGTACTTC	CASSEVWGFTYEQYF
TRBV5-1	TRBJ1-5	-	-	TGCGCCAGCAGCTTGGGGGCAGGGCAAGAGCCCCAGCATTTT	CASSLGAGQEPQHF
TRBV19	TRBJ2-3	-	TRBD1	TGTGCCAGCGGAGCCCAACAGGGGGGAGGCACAGATACGCAGTATTTT	CASGAQQGGGTDTQYF
TRBV25-1	TRBJ2-3	-	TRBD1	TGTGCCAGCAGTGTATTACAGGGGGGCACAGATACGCAGTATTTT	CASSVLQGGTDTQYF
TRBV9	TRBJ2-3	-	-	TGTGCCAGCAGCCCCCGCCAGGGCGCAGATACGCAGTATTTT	CASSPRQGADTQYF
TRBV7-3	TRBJ2-1	-	-	TGTGCCAGCAGCGCCGGACCTGGTCCTGCCAATGAGCAGTTCTTC	CASSAGPGPANEQFF
TRBV5-4	TRBJ2-1	-	-	TGTGCCAGCAGCTCCCGACAGGCGAGATACAATGAGCAGTTCTTC	CASSSRQARYNEQFF
TRBV7-3	TRBJ2-3	once	-	TGTGCCAGCAGCTTAATGGGGAGCACAGATACGCAGTATTTT	CASSLMGSTDTQYF
TRBV29-1	TRBJ2-5	-	-	TGCAGCACACGACGGTTTACACAAGAGACCCAGTACTTC	CSTRRFTQETQYF
TRBV30	TRBJ2-2	-	-	TGTGCCTGGAGTGTGGGGGAAGCCGGGGAGCTGTTTTTT	CAWSVGEAGELFF
TRBV19	TRBJ1-6	-	-	TGTGCCAGTAGTAAACAGAAAGCGATGGATAATTCACCCCTCCACTTT	CASSKQKAMDNSPLHF
TRBV27	TRBJ2-4	once	-	TGTGCCAGCAGTTCCTTTGGGGACGGTGCCTTAGCCAAAAACATTCAGTACTTC	CASSSFGDGALAKNIQYF
TRBV10-2	TRBJ2-4	-	-	TGCGCCAGCAGTGGTACCCCCGGGGACATTCAGTACTTC	CASSGTPGDIQYF
TRBV5-1	TRBJ1-2	-	TRBD1	TGCGCCAGCAGCCAGGGCCCGGGACAGCTATATGGCTACACCTTC	CASSQGPGQLYGYTF
TRBV5-8	TRBJ1-3	-	-	TGTGCCAGCAGCCCCCTGCCAGCGAGCTCTGGAAACACCATATATTTT	CASSPLPASSGNTIYF
TRBV27	TRBJ2-1	once	-	TGTGCCAGCCGCTTCAGGGGGGCGGCTGTGCTCTACAATGAGCAGTTCTTC	CASRFRGAAVLYNEQFF
TRBV14	TRBJ2-3	-	TRBD2	TGTGCCAGCAGCCGCCTTCGGGGGGACTTCACAGATACGCAGTATTTT	CASSRLRGDFTDTQYF
TRBV7-2	TRBJ1-1	-	-	TGTGTCAGCAGCTTAGTTACCGAGTACACTGAAGCTTTCTTT	CVSSLVTEYTEAFF
TRBV15	TRBJ2-4	-	-	TGTGCCACCAGGGATGGATATCTAGCCAAAAACATTCAGTACTTC	CATRDGYLAKNIQYF
TRBV19	TRBJ2-1	-	-	TGTGCCAGTAGCCCCGTGGGGAGATCCTACAATGAGCAGTTCTTC	CASSPVGRSYNEQFF
TRBV30	TRBJ1-2	-	-	TGTGCCTGGAGTCAACAGGGTAGGAGCTACACCTTC	CAWSQQGRSYTF
TRBV5-6	TRBJ2-7	-	-	TGTGCCAGCAGCTTCCTACCCGGCGAGCAGTACTTC	CASSFLPGEQYF
TRBV2	TRBJ1-1	-	-	TGTGCCAGCGGTGGAAGGACAGTTTATTCCACTGAAGCTTTCTTT	CASGGRTVYSTEAFF
TRBV7-7	TRBJ2-2	-	TRBD1	TGTGCCAGCCGGGCACAGGGGACCACCGGGGAGCTGTTTTTT	CASRAQGTTGELFF
TRBV5-6	TRBJ2-2	few	TRBD2	TGTGCCAGCAGCCCTAGTGCACAGCGGGGGAACACCGGGGAGCTGTTTTTT	CASSPSAQRGNTGELFF
TRBV5-3	TRBJ2-1	-	-	TGTGCCAGAAGCTTCTCGGACCTCTCCTACAATGAGCAGTTCTTC	CARSFSDLSYNEQFF
TRBV5-1	TRBJ1-1	-	TRBD1	TGCGCCAGCAGCATGGGACAGCCTTACACTGAAGCTTTCTTT	CASSMGQPYTEAFF
TRBV11-3	TRBJ2-3	-	-	TGTGCCAGCAGCTTACTAGAGTCAGATACGCAGTATTTT	CASSLLESDTQYF
TRBV9	TRBJ2-5	-	-	TGTGCCAGCAGCGTAGACTACAGGGACGAGACCCAGTACTTC	CASSVDYRDETQYF
TRBV5-8	TRBJ1-3	-	TRBD1	TGTGCCAGCTCCTACTGGGGGACAGGGACAAACACCATATATTTT	CASSYWGTGTNTIYF
TRBV5-1	TRBJ2-1	once	-	TGCGCCAGCATAATGGGCAATGAGCAGTTCTTC	CASIMGNEQFF